This TCR beta chain emerged from a study of T cells in Graves' hyperthyroidism and ophthalmopathy. The table lists this clonotype with many counts. After removal of 0 bases from V and 4 bases from J, the junction contained 9 bases not matched to a gene. The CDR3 runs to 18 residues. The germline CDR1 and CDR2 sequences are MNHNY and SVGAGI (reference sequence). There were TCR beta CDR3 regions amplified from RNA transcripts. Researchers ran a first-round RT-PCR on the TCR CDR3 using the HTBI primer set. TCRdb reanalysed the multiplex PCR reads using MiXCR and keeps one entry per CDR3 protein. The sample contains roughly 400,000 distinct CDR3 sequences, about 14% of which appear only once.

V is TRBV6-6 and J is TRBJ1-2, with 12 bases aligning to TRBD1. This clonotype was obtained from a man aged 50-60 years with Graves' ophthalmopathy. What was sequenced was blood. CDR3 sequence: CASSYSPGQGAVGYGYTF. The DNA of the CDR3 is TGTGCCAGCAGTTACTCGCCGGGACAGGGGGCAGTCGGCTATGGCTACACCTTC.